Presented here are 26 T cell receptor beta chains from one specimen sequenced in a study of shared clonotypes between healthy human individuals. This table comes from immunoSEQ multiplex PCR, and its TCRdb copy is limited to in-frame clones, with some not included. This sample has fewer than 3 million clones; just under 95% occur once, and the top ten carry around 0.4%. Input material: naive CD4+ T cells from PBMCs. As for subset: CD45RA+ positively selected. The receptors were sampled from a man aged 18 to 35 in good health. Some clones in this sample may be carry-over from other donors' samples.

The chain carries TRBV28 and TRBJ1-2; D gene uncertain. CDR3 length: 15 residues. CDR1 and CDR2 (germline): MDHEN, SYDVKM. Trimming removed 2 bases at V and 5 bases at J, with 15 bases between. The CDR3 region is CASSLGRRASYGYTF. As DNA, the CDR3 is TGTGCCAGCAGTTTAGGTAGGAGAGCTTCGTATGGCTACACCTTC.

As concerns this clone: Other DNA sequences in this sample translate to the same CDR3. The chain employs TRBV5-1 and TRBJ2-3; 8 bases line up with TRBD2. Trimming took 0 bases from V and 0 from J; bases not matched to a gene: 6. The length of the CDR3 is 17 residues. Germline CDR1 reads SGHRS; CDR2 reads YFSETQ. The CDR3 is CASSLGTSGASTDTQYF. CDR3 sequence (DNA): TGCGCCAGCAGCTTGGGCACTAGCGGAGCTAGCACAGATACGCAGTATTTT.

V gene TRBV10-1 combines with J gene TRBJ1-1, with D maybe TRBD1 (6 bases). The V and J ends lost 6 bases and 5 bases respectively, with 22 bases between them. Germline V gene lookup returns CDR1 WNHNN and CDR2 SYGVQD (reference sequence). This CDR3 has 16 residues. This CDR3 reads CASRGTAWGRRTEAFF. The CDR3 DNA follows: TGCGCCAGCAGGGGTACAGCTTGGGGGCGCCGGACTGAAGCTTTCTTT.

This chain links TRBV25-1 with TRBJ2-2; D unclear. Germline V lookup: CDR1 MGHDK, CDR2 SYGVNS. V lost 6 bases, J lost 4 bases, and 6 bases lay in between. The CDR3 runs 12 residues. The CDR3 loop reads CASRVLTGELFF. The CDR3 DNA reads as TGTGCCAGCAGGGTCCTCACCGGGGAGCTGTTTTTT.

V gene TRBV7-2 combines with J gene TRBJ1-1; D is uncertain. CDR3 length: 12 residues. V gave up 2 bases and J gave up 8 bases, with 9 bases separating them. From germline, CDR1 is SGHTA and CDR2 FQGNSA. CDR3 coding DNA: TGTGCCAGCAGCTTATGGCCAGGAGAAGCTTTCTTT. Translation gives CASSLWPGEAFF.

The chain joins TRBV29-1 to TRBJ1-2; no definite D call. Looked up from germline, CDR1 is SQVTM and CDR2 is ANQGSEA. Trimming took off 8 bases at V and 3 bases at J, with 16 bases between the two ends. The CDR3 is made up of 13 amino acids. DNA of the CDR3: TGCAGCTGTTGGGAGGGCCTTGACTATGGCTACACCTTC. Translation: CSCWEGLDYGYTF.

This chain links TRBV19 with TRBJ2-2; D is unresolved. The V end lost 3 bases, the J end lost 1 base, and 3 bases lay between the germline ends. This CDR3 has 13 amino acids. CDR1 and CDR2 (germline): LNHDA, SQIVND (reference sequence). The CDR3 reads CASSIGNTGELFF. The CDR3 region has the DNA TGTGCCAGTAGTATTGGGAACACCGGGGAGCTGTTTTTT.

This rearrangement joins TRBV19 to TRBJ2-7; weak D call: TRBD1 (6 bases). Between the trimmed V and J ends, which lost 3 bases and 3 bases, there was a span of 9 bases. Germline V gene sequence: CDR1 LNHDA, CDR2 SQIVND (reference sequence). The CDR3 contains 13 residues. The CDR3 bases are TGTGCCAGTAGTATGGGACAAAACTACGAGCAGTACTTC. It is translated as CASSMGQNYEQYF.

The chain joins TRBV7-9 to TRBJ2-7; 9 nucleotides align to TRBD2. The germline V gene has CDR1 SEHNR and CDR2 FQNEAQ (reference sequence). The junction had 5 bases not matched to a gene; V was cut back by 1 base and J by 7 bases. The CDR3 has 14 residues. The CDR3 DNA reads as TGTGCCAGCAGCTTAGGACTAGCGGTTGGGGAGCAGTACTTC. Translation gives CASSLGLAVGEQYF.

The chain links TRBV5-5 to TRBJ2-5; no reliable D call. The CDR3 is made up of 11 amino acids. V lost 4 bases to trimming and J lost 5 bases, with 6 bases between them. Germline CDR1 and CDR2: SGHKS and YYEKEE (reference sequence). CDR3 sequence (DNA): TGTGCCAGCAGCGGGCGGGAGACCCAGTACTTC. Protein product: CASSGRETQYF.

V and J are TRBV27 and TRBJ2-4, with D perhaps matching TRBD1 (6 bases). Germline CDR1 is MNHEY and CDR2 is SMNVEV (reference sequence). The CDR3 is 15 residues long. V was cut by 6 bases and J by 5 bases, with 17 bases left in between. CDR3 in amino acids: CASRVQTGSENIQYF. The CDR3 nucleotides are TGTGCCAGCAGAGTCCAGACAGGCTCGGAAAACATTCAGTACTTC.

This clone appeared a single time. The V call is TRBV6-5, the J call TRBJ2-2; D is undetermined. This CDR3 is 14 amino acids long. The V end was cut by 6 bases, the J end by 7 bases, with 15 bases between. Per the germline V gene, CDR1 is MNHEY and CDR2 is SVGAGI. The CDR3 is CASRKDLPVGELFF. The CDR3 nucleotides are TGTGCCAGCAGGAAGGACCTCCCGGTCGGGGAGCTGTTTTTT.

The chain recombines TRBV19 with TRBJ2-5; D possibly corresponds to TRBD1 (5 bases). Trimming pared 6 bases from V and 5 bases from J, leaving 16 bases between. The CDR3 totals 14 residues. Germline V gives CDR1 LNHDA, CDR2 SQIVND (reference sequence). CDR3 DNA sequence: TGTGCCAGTAGGTCGCAGGGTGCCTTCGAGACCCAGTACTTC. As protein: CASRSQGAFETQYF.

In its sample, this clone was seen a few times. This CDR3 reads CASRPRHSNQPQHF. As DNA, the CDR3 is TGTGCCAGCAGACCTCGACATAGCAATCAGCCCCAGCATTTT. This chain links TRBV2 with TRBJ1-5; unclear D gene. Trimming cost V 6 bases and J 0 bases, with 9 bases left between them. The germline gives CDR1 SNHLY, CDR2 FYNNEI. The CDR3 sequence is 14 residues long.

This chain joins TRBV7-2 and TRBJ2-2; D is unresolved. The germline CDR1 and CDR2 sequences are SGHTA and FQGNSA. The CDR3 extends over 13 amino acids. Trimming removed 1 base at V and 6 bases at J, with 6 bases between. CDR3 DNA sequence: TGTGCCAGCAGCTTAGGTCTTCCCGGGGAGCTGTTTTTT. This codes for CASSLGLPGELFF. The full variable domain, completed using reference TRBV7-2 and TRBJ2-2, is GAGVSQSPSNKVTEKGKDVELRCDPISGHTALYWYRQSLGQGLEFLIYFQGNSAPDKSGLPSDRFSAERTGGSVSTLTIQRTQQEDSAVYLCASSLGLPGELFFGEGSRLTVL.

Here the CDR3 DNA reads TGTGCCAGCACACCTGGTCGACCCTCCTACAATGAGCAGTTCTTC. Translating gives CASTPGRPSYNEQFF. The chain is built from TRBV2 and TRBJ2-1; D is uncertain. Germline lookup yields CDR1 SNHLY and CDR2 FYNNEI. V gave up 7 bases and J gave up 0 bases, with 13 bases separating them. This CDR3 has 15 residues.

Details on this clone: Other DNA sequences in the same sample also yield this CDR3. The rearrangement uses TRBV7-2 and TRBJ2-1, with TRBD2 matching 11 bases. After removal of 5 bases from V and 6 bases from J, the junction contained 3 bases not matched to a gene. Per the germline V gene, CDR1 is SGHTA and CDR2 is FQGNSA. This CDR3 spans 14 amino acids. In DNA form, the CDR3 reads TGTGCCAGCAGCCTGGGACTAGCGGTCAATGAGCAGTTCTTC. Protein sequence: CASSLGLAVNEQFF.

This clone appeared a single time. CDR3 coding DNA: TGTGCCAGCAGTAACGCGGGAGACAATGAGCAGTTCTTC. This translates into CASSNAGDNEQFF. The rearrangement links TRBV28 to TRBJ2-1, with TRBD2 matching 7 bases. The germline CDR1 and CDR2 sequences are MDHEN and SYDVKM. The V and J ends lost 5 bases and 5 bases, in that order; junction bases with no gene match: 3. The CDR3 covers 13 residues.

The chain recombines TRBV29-1 with TRBJ2-7, with 9 bases matching TRBD1. CDR3 length: 15 amino acids. The trim removed 6 bases at V and 7 bases at J, leaving 16 bases unmatched. Per the germline V gene, CDR1 is SQVTM and CDR2 is ANQGSEA. The CDR3 here is CSVPGTGFDVVEQYF. For the CDR3, the DNA is TGCAGCGTGCCCGGGACAGGGTTTGATGTCGTGGAGCAGTACTTC.

The chain employs TRBV19 and TRBJ2-7; the D gene is possibly TRBD2 (5 bases). Trimming cost V 8 bases and J 0 bases, with 14 bases left between them. The CDR3 loop spans 14 amino acids. From germline, CDR1 is LNHDA and CDR2 SQIVND (reference sequence). CDR3 in amino acids: CASSQTGSSYEQYF. The CDR3 DNA follows: TGTGCCAGTTCCCAGACGGGGAGCTCCTACGAGCAGTACTTC.

The chain has TRBV5-1 and TRBJ2-3; D could derive from TRBD1 or TRBD2 (6 bases each). Deletions cut 4 bases from V and 0 bases from J, with 15 bases between. This CDR3 spans 16 amino acids. From germline, CDR1 is SGHRS and CDR2 YFSETQ. The CDR3 region is CASSGGGALSTDTQYF. CDR3 DNA sequence: TGCGCCAGCAGCGGGGGCGGGGCACTGAGCACAGATACGCAGTATTTT. Drawing the rest from reference TRBV5-1 and TRBJ2-3, the complete variable domain is KAGVTQTPRYLIKTRGQQVTLSCSPISGHRSVSWYQQTPGQGLQFLFEYFSETQRNKGNFPGRFSGRQFSNSRSEMNVSTLELGDSALYLCASSGGGALSTDTQYFGPGTRLTVL.

The chain carries TRBV6-5 and TRBJ1-2; D gene ambiguous. Trimming left V 6 bases short and J 3 bases short, with 11 bases between. Germline V CDR1 and CDR2: MNHEY, SVGAGI. CDR3 length equals 13 residues. Written as DNA, the CDR3 is TGTGCCAGCAGCTCCAGCCAATACTATGGCTACACCTTC. Its protein product is CASSSSQYYGYTF.

This chain links TRBV4-2 with TRBJ1-5; D not resolved. Trimming stripped 0 bases from V and 8 bases from J, with 17 bases between. CDR1 LGHNA and CDR2 YNFKEQ come from the germline V gene. The CDR3 has 16 residues. The CDR3 protein is CASSQDTTSRMKPQHF. The CDR3 DNA reads as TGTGCCAGCAGCCAAGATACAACGTCGCGGATGAAGCCCCAGCATTTT.

The rearrangement uses TRBV7-9 and TRBJ2-7; no clear D. Germline values: CDR1 SEHNR, CDR2 FQNEAQ (reference sequence). Trimming removed 1 base from V and 3 bases from J, with 10 bases in between. The CDR3 spans 14 residues. The CDR3 DNA reads TGTGCCAGCAGCTTAGAAGGCGGAAACTACGAGCAGTACTTC. Encoded protein: CASSLEGGNYEQYF.

The J gene is TRBJ1-3, the V gene TRBV5-1; TRBD1 is a possible D gene (6 bases). Germline-derived CDR1 and CDR2 are SGHRS and YFSETQ. Deletions cut 1 base from V and 0 bases from J, with 14 bases between. This CDR3 has 17 amino acids. The CDR3 nucleotides read TGCGCCAGCAGCTTGTTGGGGACACCGAGCTCTGGAAACACCATATATTTT. This codes for CASSLLGTPSSGNTIYF.

The V and J genes are TRBV9 and TRBJ2-5; TRBD2 is a possible D gene (5 bases). The germline V and J ends were trimmed by 0 bases and 1 base, with 7 bases remaining between them. Germline CDR1 and CDR2: SGDLS and YYNGEE. The CDR3 is made up of 14 amino acids. For the CDR3, the DNA is TGTGCCAGCAGCGTAGGGAGGCCCCAAGAGACCCAGTACTTC. It specifies CASSVGRPQETQYF. Full variable domain (rest looked up from reference TRBV9 and TRBJ2-5): DSGVTQTPKHLITATGQRVTLRCSPRSGDLSVYWYQQSLDQGLQFLIQYYNGEERAKGNILERFSAQQFPDLHSELNLSSLELGDSALYFCASSVGRPQETQYFGPGTRLLVL.